This T cell receptor beta chain was sequenced in a study of CDR3 diversity in severe acne. TCRdb redid the calling of the PCR reads with MiXCR, one entry per CDR3 protein. Of 90,000 or so distinct CDR3 sequences listed, 45% to 50% are singletons. The V and J ends lost 5 bases and 3 bases, in that order; junction bases with no gene match: 9. This CDR3 spans 16 amino acids. Germline CDR1 is SGHKS and CDR2 is YYEKEE (reference sequence). The chain has TRBV5-5 and TRBJ2-7, with 12 bases that match TRBD2. Sample: blood. The receptor was derived from a male donor in good health, serving as a control. The CDR3 spells CASSYLRTSGDYEQYF. The DNA for the CDR3 is TGTGCCAGCAGTTACCTAAGGACTAGCGGGGACTACGAGCAGTACTTC.